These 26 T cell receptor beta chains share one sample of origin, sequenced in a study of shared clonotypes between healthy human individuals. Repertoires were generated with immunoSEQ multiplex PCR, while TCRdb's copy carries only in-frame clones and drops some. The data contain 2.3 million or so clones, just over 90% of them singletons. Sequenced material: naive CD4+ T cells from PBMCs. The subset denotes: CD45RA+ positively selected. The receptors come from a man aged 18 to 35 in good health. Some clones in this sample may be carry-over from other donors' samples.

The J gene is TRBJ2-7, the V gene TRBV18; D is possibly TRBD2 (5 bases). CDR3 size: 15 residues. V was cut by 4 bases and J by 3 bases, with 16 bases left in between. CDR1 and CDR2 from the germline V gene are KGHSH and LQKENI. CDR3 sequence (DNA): TGTGCCAGCTCACTTACTAGAGACCATTTCTACGAGCAGTACTTC. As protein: CASSLTRDHFYEQYF.

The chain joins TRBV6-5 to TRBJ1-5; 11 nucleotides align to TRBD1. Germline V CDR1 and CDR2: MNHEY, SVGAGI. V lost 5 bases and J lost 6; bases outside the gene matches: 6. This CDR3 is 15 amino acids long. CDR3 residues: CASSGQGAGSQPQHF. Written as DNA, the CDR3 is TGTGCCAGCAGTGGACAGGGGGCGGGTTCTCAGCCCCAGCATTTT.

CDR3 in DNA: TGTGCCAGCAGCCCCCTCCCCGGGACAGGGTCCTACGAGCAGTACTTC. Translating gives CASSPLPGTGSYEQYF. The chain employs TRBV28 and TRBJ2-7; 9 positions match TRBD1. V lost 6 bases, J lost 1 base, and 10 bases stayed unmatched. Germline V gene lookup returns CDR1 MDHEN and CDR2 SYDVKM. The CDR3 spans 16 residues.

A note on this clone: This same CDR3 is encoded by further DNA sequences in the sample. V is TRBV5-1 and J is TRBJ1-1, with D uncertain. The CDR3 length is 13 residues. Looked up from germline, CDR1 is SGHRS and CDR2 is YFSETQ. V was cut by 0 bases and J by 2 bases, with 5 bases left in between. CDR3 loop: CASSLAVNTEAFF. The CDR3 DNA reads TGCGCCAGCAGCTTGGCGGTTAACACTGAAGCTTTCTTT.

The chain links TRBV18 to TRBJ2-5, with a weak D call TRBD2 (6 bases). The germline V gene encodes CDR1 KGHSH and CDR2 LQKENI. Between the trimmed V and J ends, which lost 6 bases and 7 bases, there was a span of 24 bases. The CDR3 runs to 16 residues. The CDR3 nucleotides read TGTGCCAGCTCCCAAAACCCTGGGACTGCCGGGACGACCCAGTACTTC. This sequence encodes CASSQNPGTAGTTQYF. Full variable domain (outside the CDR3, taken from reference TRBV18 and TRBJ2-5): NAGVMQNPRHLVRRRGQEARLRCSPMKGHSHVYWYRQLPEEGLKFMVYLQKENIIDESGMPKERFSAEFPKEGPSILRIQQVVRGDSAAYFCASSQNPGTAGTTQYFGPGTRLLVL.

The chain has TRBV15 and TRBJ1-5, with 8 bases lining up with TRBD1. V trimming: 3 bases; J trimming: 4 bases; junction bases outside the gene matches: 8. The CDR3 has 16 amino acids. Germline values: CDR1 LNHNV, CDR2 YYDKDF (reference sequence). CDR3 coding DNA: TGTGCCACCAGCAGGGATACACAGGGGGGTAATCAGCCCCAGCATTTT. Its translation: CATSRDTQGGNQPQHF.

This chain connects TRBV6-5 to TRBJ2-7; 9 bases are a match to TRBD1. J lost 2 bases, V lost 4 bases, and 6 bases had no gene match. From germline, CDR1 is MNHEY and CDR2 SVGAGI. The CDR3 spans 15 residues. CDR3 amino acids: CASSSGQGGPYEQYF. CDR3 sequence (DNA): TGTGCCAGCAGTTCGGGACAGGGAGGGCCCTACGAGCAGTACTTC.

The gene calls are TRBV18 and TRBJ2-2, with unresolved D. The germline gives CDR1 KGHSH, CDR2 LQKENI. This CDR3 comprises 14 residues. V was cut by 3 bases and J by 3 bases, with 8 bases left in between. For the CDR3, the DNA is TGTGCCAGCTCACCCGGATATGACACCGGGGAGCTGTTTTTT. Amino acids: CASSPGYDTGELFF.

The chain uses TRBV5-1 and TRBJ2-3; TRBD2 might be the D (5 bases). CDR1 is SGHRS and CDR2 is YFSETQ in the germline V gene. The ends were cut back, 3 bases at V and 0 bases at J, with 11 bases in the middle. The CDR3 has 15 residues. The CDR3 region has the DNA TGCGCCAGCAGCTACGAGAGGACTAGCACAGATACGCAGTATTTT. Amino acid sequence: CASSYERTSTDTQYF.

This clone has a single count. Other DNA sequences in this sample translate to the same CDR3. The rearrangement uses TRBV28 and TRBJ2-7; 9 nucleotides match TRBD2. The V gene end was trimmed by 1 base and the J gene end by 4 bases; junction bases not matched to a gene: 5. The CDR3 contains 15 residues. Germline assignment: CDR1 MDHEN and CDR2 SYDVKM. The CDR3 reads CASSLSASGTYEQYF. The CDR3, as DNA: TGTGCCAGCAGTTTATCGGCTAGCGGGACTTACGAGCAGTACTTC.

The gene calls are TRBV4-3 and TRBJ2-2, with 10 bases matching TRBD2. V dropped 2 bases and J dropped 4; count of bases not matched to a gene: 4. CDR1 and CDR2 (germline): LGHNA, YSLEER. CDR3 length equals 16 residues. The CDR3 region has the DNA TGCGCCAGCAGCCAACTAGCGGGAGTGCCCACCGGGGAGCTGTTTTTT. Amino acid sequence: CASSQLAGVPTGELFF.

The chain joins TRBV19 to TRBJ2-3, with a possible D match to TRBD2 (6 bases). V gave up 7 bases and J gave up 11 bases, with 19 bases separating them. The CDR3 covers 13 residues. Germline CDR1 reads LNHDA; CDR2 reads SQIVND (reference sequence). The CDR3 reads CASTPRDSSLQYF. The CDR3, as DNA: TGTGCCAGTACCCCCCGGGACTCCAGCCTGCAGTATTTT.

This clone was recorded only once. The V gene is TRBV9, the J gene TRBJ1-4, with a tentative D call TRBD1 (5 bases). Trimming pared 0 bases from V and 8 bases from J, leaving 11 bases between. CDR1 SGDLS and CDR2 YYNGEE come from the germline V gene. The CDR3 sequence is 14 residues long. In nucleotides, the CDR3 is TGTGCCAGCAGCGTAGGGGAGGGGCGGGAAAAACTGTTTTTT. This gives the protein CASSVGEGREKLFF.

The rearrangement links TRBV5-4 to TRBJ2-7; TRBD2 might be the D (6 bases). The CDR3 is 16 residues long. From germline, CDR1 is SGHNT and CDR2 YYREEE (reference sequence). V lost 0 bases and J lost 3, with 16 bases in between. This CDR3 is CASSLGGPASDYEQYF. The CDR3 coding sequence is TGTGCCAGCAGCTTGGGGGGACCCGCTAGCGACTACGAGCAGTACTTC.

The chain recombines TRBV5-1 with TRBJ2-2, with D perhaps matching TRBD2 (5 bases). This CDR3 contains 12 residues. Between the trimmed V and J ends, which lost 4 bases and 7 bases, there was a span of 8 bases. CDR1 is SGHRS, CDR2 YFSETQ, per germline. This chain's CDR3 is CASSREGGELFF. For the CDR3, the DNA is TGCGCCAGCAGCCGGGAAGGCGGGGAGCTGTTTTTT.

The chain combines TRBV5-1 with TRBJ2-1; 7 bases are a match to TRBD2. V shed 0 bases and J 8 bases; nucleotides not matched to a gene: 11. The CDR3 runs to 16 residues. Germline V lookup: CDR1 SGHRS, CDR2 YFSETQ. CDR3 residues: CASSLAGGIAVDEQFF. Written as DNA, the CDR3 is TGCGCCAGCAGCTTGGCCGGGGGGATAGCGGTCGATGAGCAGTTCTTC.

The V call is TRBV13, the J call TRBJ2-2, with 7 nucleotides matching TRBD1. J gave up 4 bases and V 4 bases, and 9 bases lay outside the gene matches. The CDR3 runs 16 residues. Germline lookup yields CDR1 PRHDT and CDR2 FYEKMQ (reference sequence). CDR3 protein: CASSSPQGIGTGELFF. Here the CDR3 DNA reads TGTGCCAGCAGCTCCCCACAGGGGATAGGCACCGGGGAGCTGTTTTTT.

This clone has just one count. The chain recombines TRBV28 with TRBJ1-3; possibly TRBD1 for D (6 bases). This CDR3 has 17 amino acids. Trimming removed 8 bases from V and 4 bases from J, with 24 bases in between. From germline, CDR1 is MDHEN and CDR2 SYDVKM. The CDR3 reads CASQNSGARLEGNTIYF. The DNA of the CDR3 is TGTGCCAGCCAAAACTCGGGGGCCCGGCTGGAGGGAAACACCATATATTTT.

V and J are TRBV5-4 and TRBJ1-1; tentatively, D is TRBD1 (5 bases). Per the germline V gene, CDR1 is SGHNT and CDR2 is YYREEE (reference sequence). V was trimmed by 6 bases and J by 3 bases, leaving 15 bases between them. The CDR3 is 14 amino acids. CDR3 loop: CASTPGSRDTEAFF. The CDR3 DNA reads TGTGCCAGCACCCCAGGGTCGAGAGACACTGAAGCTTTCTTT.

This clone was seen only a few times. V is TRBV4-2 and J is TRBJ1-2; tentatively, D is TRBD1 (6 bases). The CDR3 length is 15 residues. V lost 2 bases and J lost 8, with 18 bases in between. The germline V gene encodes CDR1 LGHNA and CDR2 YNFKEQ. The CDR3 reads CASSQPAGEQRGYTF. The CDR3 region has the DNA TGTGCCAGCAGCCAACCCGCAGGGGAGCAACGGGGCTACACCTTC.

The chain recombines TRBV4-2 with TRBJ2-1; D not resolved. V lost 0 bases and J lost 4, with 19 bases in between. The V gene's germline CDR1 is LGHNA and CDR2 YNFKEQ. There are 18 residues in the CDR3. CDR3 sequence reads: CASSQDLSGRPPYNEQFF. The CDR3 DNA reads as TGTGCCAGCAGCCAAGATTTGTCTGGACGGCCCCCATACAATGAGCAGTTCTTC.

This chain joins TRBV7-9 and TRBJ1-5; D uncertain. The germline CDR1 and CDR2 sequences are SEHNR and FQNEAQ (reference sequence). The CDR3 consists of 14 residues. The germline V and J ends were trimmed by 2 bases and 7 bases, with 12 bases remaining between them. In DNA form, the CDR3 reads TGTGCCAGCAGCTTATCCTTTGCCAGCCAGCCCCAGCATTTT. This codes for CASSLSFASQPQHF.

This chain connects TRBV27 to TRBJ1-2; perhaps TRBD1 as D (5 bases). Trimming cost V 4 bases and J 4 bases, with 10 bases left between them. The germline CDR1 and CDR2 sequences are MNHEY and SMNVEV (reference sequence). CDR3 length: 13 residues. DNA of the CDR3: TGTGCCAGCAGTTCGTCAGGGCCCTATGGCTACACCTTC. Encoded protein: CASSSSGPYGYTF.

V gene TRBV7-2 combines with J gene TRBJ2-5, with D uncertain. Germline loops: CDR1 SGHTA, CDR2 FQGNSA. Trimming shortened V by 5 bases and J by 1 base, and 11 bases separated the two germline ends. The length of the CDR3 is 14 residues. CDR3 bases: TGTGCCAGCAGCCCGAGACTGCCCCAAGAGACCCAGTACTTC. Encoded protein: CASSPRLPQETQYF. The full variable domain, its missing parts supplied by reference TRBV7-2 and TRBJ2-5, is GAGVSQSPSNKVTEKGKDVELRCDPISGHTALYWYRQSLGQGLEFLIYFQGNSAPDKSGLPSDRFSAERTGGSVSTLTIQRTQQEDSAVYLCASSPRLPQETQYFGPGTRLLVL.

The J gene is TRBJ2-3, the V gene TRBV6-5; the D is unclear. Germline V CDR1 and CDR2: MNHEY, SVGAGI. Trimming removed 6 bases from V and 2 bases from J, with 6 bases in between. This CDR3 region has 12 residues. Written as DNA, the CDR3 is TGTGCCAGCAGACATACCACAGATACGCAGTATTTT. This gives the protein CASRHTTDTQYF.

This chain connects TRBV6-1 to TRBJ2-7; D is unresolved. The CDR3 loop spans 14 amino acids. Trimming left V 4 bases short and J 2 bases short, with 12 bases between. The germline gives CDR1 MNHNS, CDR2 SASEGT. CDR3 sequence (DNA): TGTGCCAGCAGTGCGGCAGGCTTAACCTACGAGCAGTACTTC. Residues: CASSAAGLTYEQYF.